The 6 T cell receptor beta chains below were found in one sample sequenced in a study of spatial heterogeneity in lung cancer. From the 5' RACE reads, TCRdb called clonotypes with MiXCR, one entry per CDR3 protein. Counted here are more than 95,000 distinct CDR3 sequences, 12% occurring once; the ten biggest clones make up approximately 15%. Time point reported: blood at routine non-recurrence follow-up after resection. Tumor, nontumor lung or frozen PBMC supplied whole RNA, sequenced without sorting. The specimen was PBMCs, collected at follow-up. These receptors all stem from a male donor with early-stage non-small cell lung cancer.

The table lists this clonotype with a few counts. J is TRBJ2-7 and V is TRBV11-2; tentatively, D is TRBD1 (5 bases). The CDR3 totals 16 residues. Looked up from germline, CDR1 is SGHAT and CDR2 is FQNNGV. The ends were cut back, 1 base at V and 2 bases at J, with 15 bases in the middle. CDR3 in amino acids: CASSLVVGQGPYEQYF. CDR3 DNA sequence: TGTGCCAGCAGCTTAGTGGTAGGGCAGGGTCCCTACGAGCAGTACTTC.

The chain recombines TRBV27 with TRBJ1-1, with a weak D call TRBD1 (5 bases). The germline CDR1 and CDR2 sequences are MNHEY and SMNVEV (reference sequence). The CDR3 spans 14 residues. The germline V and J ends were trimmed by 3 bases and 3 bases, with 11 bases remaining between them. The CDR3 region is CASSFSGTYTEAFF. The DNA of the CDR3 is TGTGCCAGCAGTTTTTCAGGGACGTACACTGAAGCTTTCTTT.

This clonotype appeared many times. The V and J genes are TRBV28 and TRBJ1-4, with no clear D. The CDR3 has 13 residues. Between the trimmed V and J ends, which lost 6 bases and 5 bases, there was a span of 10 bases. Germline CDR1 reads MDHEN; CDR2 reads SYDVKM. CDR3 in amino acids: CASRVAFNEKLFF. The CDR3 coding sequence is TGTGCCAGCAGGGTCGCCTTCAATGAAAAACTGTTTTTT.

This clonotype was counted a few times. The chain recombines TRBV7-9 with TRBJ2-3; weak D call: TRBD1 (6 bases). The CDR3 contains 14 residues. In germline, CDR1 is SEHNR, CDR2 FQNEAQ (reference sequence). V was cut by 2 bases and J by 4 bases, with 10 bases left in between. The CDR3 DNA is TGTGCCAGCAGCTTAAATGGACAGTCAGATACGCAGTATTTT. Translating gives CASSLNGQSDTQYF.

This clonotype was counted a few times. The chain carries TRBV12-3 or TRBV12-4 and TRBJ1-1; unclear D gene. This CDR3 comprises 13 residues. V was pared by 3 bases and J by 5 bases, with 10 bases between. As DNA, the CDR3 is TGTGCCAGCAGTTTTGGAAGTGGGACTGAAGCTTTCTTT. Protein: CASSFGSGTEAFF.

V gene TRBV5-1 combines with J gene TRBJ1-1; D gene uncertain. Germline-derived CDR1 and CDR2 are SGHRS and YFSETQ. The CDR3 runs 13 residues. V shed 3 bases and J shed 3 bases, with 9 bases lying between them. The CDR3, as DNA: TGCGCCAGCAGCTCCTGGTTTGACACTGAAGCTTTCTTT. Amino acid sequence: CASSSWFDTEAFF.